This T cell receptor (beta chain) derives from a study of blood T cell repertoires in COVID-19. At the level of the study: Whether acute or convalescent, the COVID-19 samples came from the United States, Italy and Spain. PBMCs, B-cell-depleted T cells, or T cells were the source of the cDNA or gDNA that made up the material.

How the authors handled the data: Amplification from reference gene primers served as the basis for estimated nucleated cell counts. TCRdb's copy holds only in-frame clones and misses some; the assay was immunoSEQ multiplex PCR. The V and J calls and clone size come from that table; D and trimming were worked out from the DNA. The table includes nearly 200,000 clones, around 85% detected once. Trimming removed 2 bases at V and 0 bases at J, with 7 bases between. The CDR3 runs 15 residues. CDR1 MDHEN and CDR2 SYDVKM come from the germline V gene. Material: peripheral blood. The chain carries TRBV28 and TRBJ2-2; TRBD1 might be the D (5 bases). This clonotype was obtained from a woman aged 70-85 years with acute or convalescent COVID-19. The chain's CDR3 is CASSLLTANTGELFF. DNA for the CDR3: TGTGCCAGCAGTTTACTGACAGCGAACACCGGGGAGCTGTTTTTT. The whole variable domain, remainder taken from reference TRBV28 and TRBJ2-2, is DVKVTQSSRYLVKRTGEKVFLECVQDMDHENMFWYRQDPGLGLRLIYFSYDVKMKEKGDIPEGYSVSREKKERFSLILESASTNQTSMYLCASSLLTANTGELFFGEGSRLTVL.